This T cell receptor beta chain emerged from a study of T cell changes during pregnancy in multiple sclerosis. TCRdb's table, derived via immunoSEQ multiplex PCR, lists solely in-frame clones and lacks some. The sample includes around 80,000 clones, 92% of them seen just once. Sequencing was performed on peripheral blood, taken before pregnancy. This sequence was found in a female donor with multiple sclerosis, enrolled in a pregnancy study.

CDR3 in DNA: TGTGCCAGCAGTGAAGAAGGGGGCGGAGGGCTCACTGAAGCTTTCTTT. As protein: CASSEEGGGGLTEAFF. This chain uses TRBV25-1 with TRBJ1-1, with 7 nucleotides matching TRBD1. The germline gives CDR1 MGHDK, CDR2 SYGVNS. The CDR3 is made up of 16 amino acids. V lost 2 bases to trimming and J lost 4 bases; unmatched junction nucleotides: 10.